Listed here are 13 T cell receptor beta chains from one sample, sequenced in a study of CXCR3-negative and CXCR3-positive naive CD8 T cells. Study-wide points: CXCR3-positive naive cells carried more hydrophobic TRB CDR3s than CXCR3-negative ones.

Researchers prepared the TRB cDNA libraries using 5' RACE with UMI labels. Using the 5' RACE reads, TCRdb records one entry per CDR3 protein without DNA. In all, the sample yields about 120,000 distinct CDR3 sequences. These receptors have no known antigen. Sequencing used naive CXCR3+ CD8+ T cells from blood. The subset here: CD45RO-CCR7+CD27+CD95- naive CD8+ T cells expressing CXCR3 (TNR3+). Every receptor here comes from a human donor in good health. Some clones in this sample may be carry-over from other donors' samples.

The V call is TRBV10-3, the J call TRBJ2-3; TCRdb names TRBD1, which stays unverified in the absence of DNA. Looked up from germline, CDR1 is ENHRY and CDR2 is SYGVKD. The CDR3 has 12 amino acids. The CDR3 region is CAIRGPEETQYF.

The V gene is TRBV27, the J gene TRBJ2-1; TCRdb lists TRBD2, though no DNA is available to test this call. The CDR3 is made up of 15 amino acids. Germline CDR1 reads MNHEY; CDR2 reads SMNVEV (reference sequence). The CDR3 sequence: CASSYSPSSYNEQFF.

The rearrangement links TRBV7-9 to TRBJ2-7. Germline V lookup: CDR1 SEHNR, CDR2 FQNEAQ (reference sequence). The CDR3 sequence is 12 residues long. CDR3 in amino acids: CASSRGLYEQYF.

The genes are TRBV28 and TRBJ2-2; as DNA is missing, the TRBD2 call by TCRdb cannot be tested. The CDR3 is 17 residues long. CDR1 is MDHEN, CDR2 SYDVKM, per germline. The CDR3 sequence: CASTSLGPAGGTGELFF.

V gene TRBV29-1 combines with J gene TRBJ2-7; the D call of TRBD1 rests on TCRdb alone, since no DNA is present to check it. The CDR3 has 15 residues. CDR1 and CDR2 (germline): SQVTM, ANQGSEA. This CDR3 reads CSVEDGDREDYEQYF.

The CDR3: CASSYQATGTYEQYF. The chain combines TRBV6-2 or TRBV6-3 with TRBJ2-7. Germline V gene sequence: CDR1 MNHEY, CDR2 SVGEGT. The CDR3 consists of 15 residues.

The V gene is TRBV29-1, the J gene TRBJ2-1; checking the TCRdb D call of TRBD2 is not possible without DNA. Germline CDR1 and CDR2: SQVTM and ANQGSEA. The CDR3 length is 15 residues. The CDR3 protein is CSVEEGLTSGNEQFF.

The chain couples TRBV28 to TRBJ1-4; TCRdb's D call, TRBD1, is unchecked because there is no DNA. Germline values: CDR1 MDHEN, CDR2 SYDVKM. The CDR3 is 16 residues long. The CDR3 protein is CASSPGGGVVNEKLFF.

The chain links TRBV28 to TRBJ1-6; the TCRdb call, TRBD1, lacks DNA for checking. Germline lookup yields CDR1 MDHEN and CDR2 SYDVKM. The CDR3 is 13 residues long. CDR3 sequence: CASSSTGDSPLHF.

V usage is TRBV29-1 and J usage is TRBJ2-7. CDR1 SQVTM and CDR2 ANQGSEA come from the germline V gene. The CDR3 extends over 13 amino acids. CDR3 residues: CSARTGPYYEQYF.

V is TRBV20-1 and J is TRBJ1-3; the D call of TRBD1 rests on TCRdb alone, since no DNA is present to check it. Per germline, CDR1 DFQATT and CDR2 SNEGSKA (reference sequence). This CDR3 is 16 amino acids long. CDR3 sequence reads: CSARELDSYSGNTIYF.

The V call is TRBV25-1, the J call TRBJ2-2; TCRdb's D call, TRBD1, is unchecked because there is no DNA. Germline CDR1 reads MGHDK; CDR2 reads SYGVNS. The CDR3 spans 14 residues. The CDR3 region is CASSEYPGGGVLFF.

The chain employs TRBV15 and TRBJ1-6; with no DNA, the TCRdb D assignment of TRBD1 cannot be verified. Germline V lookup: CDR1 LNHNV, CDR2 YYDKDF (reference sequence). The CDR3 has 15 residues. The CDR3: CATSRGTGGNSPLHF.